A single sample is the source of the 26 T cell receptor beta chains below, sequenced in a study of CD8+CD57+ T cells in acquired aplastic anemia (dated by TCRdb to the late 2010s). Sequencing used an Illumina HiSeq 2000. Profiling of TCR beta VDJ combinations and CDR3 sequences used genomic DNA as the template. The public reads were quality trimmed at Q25 with fastp and then assembled into clones with MiXCR by TCRdb, keeping productive beta chains. Rows with a matching CDR3 protein are joined into one entry that keeps the most common DNA and genes. The sample table lists some 220,000 distinct CDR3 sequences, almost 35% of them with a count of one. Together, the top ten hold around 1.1% of the sample. The specimen sequenced was sorted CD4+, CD8+, or CD8+CD57+ T cells (not recorded which) from PBMCs. The receptors stem from a human donor in good health, serving as a control.

The CDR3 region has the DNA TGCAGTGCTAGAACAGGGTCTGGGGAGACCCAGTACTTC. This sequence encodes CSARTGSGETQYF. The chain joins TRBV20-1 to TRBJ2-5, with D tentatively TRBD1 (6 bases). The germline V gene encodes CDR1 DFQATT and CDR2 SNEGSKA (reference sequence). CDR3 size: 13 residues. V lost 2 bases, J lost 5 bases, and 12 bases lay in between.

This chain connects TRBV29-1 to TRBJ2-7; 9 bases agree with TRBD2. The ends lost 4 bases at V and 2 bases at J; junction bases unmatched: 12. The V gene's germline CDR1 is SQVTM and CDR2 ANQGSEA. This CDR3 has 16 amino acids. The CDR3 sequence: CSVGGLARGQAYEQYF. CDR3 in DNA: TGCAGCGTTGGGGGACTAGCAAGAGGGCAGGCCTACGAGCAGTACTTC.

This chain joins TRBV24-1 and TRBJ1-2, with D perhaps TRBD1 (6 bases). The length of the CDR3 is 16 residues. Germline-derived CDR1 and CDR2 are KGHDR and SFDVKD. Trimming removed 4 bases at V and 6 bases at J, with 20 bases between. The CDR3 loop is CATSEGLAGAINGYTF. For the CDR3, the DNA is TGTGCCACCAGTGAAGGACTAGCGGGGGCTATTAATGGCTACACCTTC.

This clonotype was seen repeatedly, ten times or more. The chain uses TRBV5-1 and TRBJ2-5, with 9 positions matching TRBD2. V dropped 3 bases and J dropped 0; count of bases not matched to a gene: 0. The CDR3 totals 14 residues. Germline CDR1 is SGHRS and CDR2 is YFSETQ. This CDR3 is CASSWTSDQETQYF. The CDR3, as DNA: TGCGCCAGCAGCTGGACTAGCGACCAAGAGACCCAGTACTTC.

This clonotype has a count of ten or more. V gene TRBV5-6 combines with J gene TRBJ1-2; D possibly corresponds to TRBD1 (5 bases). Germline CDR1 reads SGHDT; CDR2 reads YYEEEE. V shed 0 bases and J shed 4 bases, with 13 bases lying between them. The CDR3 is 15 amino acids. The CDR3 protein is CASSLAATASYGYTF. CDR3 bases: TGTGCCAGCAGCTTGGCCGCGACAGCGAGCTATGGCTACACCTTC.

The rearrangement uses TRBV10-3 and TRBJ1-4; tentatively, D is TRBD1 (5 bases). V dropped 1 base and J dropped 7 bases, with 10 bases sitting between them. The CDR3 loop spans 14 amino acids. CDR1 is ENHRY and CDR2 is SYGVKD in the germline V gene. The CDR3 DNA reads as TGTGCCATCAGTGAGTTCGGGGGTAGTGAAAAACTGTTTTTT. It is translated as CAISEFGGSEKLFF.

As concerns this clonotype: No conserved phenylalanine or tryptophan is present at the end of the CDR3, so a read error is the likely explanation. CDR3 DNA sequence: TGTGCCAGCAGTTCTGGGACTAGCGGGTCATACAATGAGCAGTTCCTC. This codes for CASSSGTSGSYNEQFL. This chain joins TRBV12-3 or TRBV12-4 and TRBJ2-1; 12 bases align to TRBD2. V lost 4 bases and J lost 4; bases outside the gene matches: 5. This CDR3 spans 16 amino acids.

This clonotype was counted between two and nine times. This chain links TRBV27 with TRBJ2-3; TRBD1 matches at 8 bases. The junction had 11 bases not matched to a gene; V was cut back by 6 bases and J by 3 bases. CDR1 and CDR2 from the germline V gene are MNHEY and SMNVEV (reference sequence). CDR3 size: 16 residues. CDR3 in DNA: TGTGCCAGCAGCCCCTCCGCCGGGACAGGTACAGATACGCAGTATTTT. Encoded protein: CASSPSAGTGTDTQYF.

This clonotype showed up just a few times. The chain couples TRBV11-1 to TRBJ1-2; the D gene is possibly TRBD1 (5 bases). V was clipped by 0 bases and J by 3 bases, with 11 bases between them. There are 15 residues in the CDR3. Germline assignment: CDR1 SGHAT and CDR2 FQDESV (reference sequence). The CDR3 spells CASSLARESHYGYTF. CDR3 DNA: TGTGCCAGCAGCTTAGCCAGGGAGTCCCACTATGGCTACACCTTC.

The DNA for the CDR3 is TGTGCCAGCAGTTACGGCAGGGGTATGGCTTTCTTT. This codes for CASSYGRGMAFF. The chain uses TRBV12-3 or TRBV12-4 and TRBJ1-1; possible D gene TRBD1, 6 bases. The CDR3 runs 12 residues. Trimming took off 4 bases at V and 11 bases at J, with 14 bases between the two ends.

The chain couples TRBV5-1 to TRBJ1-2; D gene unclear. The germline V gene has CDR1 SGHRS and CDR2 YFSETQ. The CDR3 extends over 13 amino acids. The V and J ends lost 0 bases and 7 bases respectively, with 10 bases between them. This chain's CDR3 is CASSLVGAGGYTF. CDR3 in DNA: TGCGCCAGCAGCTTGGTGGGCGCGGGTGGCTACACCTTC.

The chain recombines TRBV29-1 with TRBJ1-1, with TRBD1 as a possible D gene (6 bases). Germline V CDR1 and CDR2: SQVTM, ANQGSEA. This CDR3 spans 13 amino acids. V was pared by 7 bases and J by 1 base, with 13 bases between. In DNA form, the CDR3 reads TGCAGCGGTGTTCCGGGACAGAACACTGAAGCTTTCTTT. Protein: CSGVPGQNTEAFF. The whole variable domain, remainder taken from reference TRBV29-1 and TRBJ1-1, is SAVISQKPSRDICQRGTSLTIQCQVDSQVTMMFWYRQQPGQSLTLIATANQGSEATYESGFVIDKFPISRPNLTFSTLTVSNMSPEDSSIYLCSGVPGQNTEAFFGQGTRLTVV.

This chain connects TRBV10-1 to TRBJ1-5; D ambiguous. The V gene's germline CDR1 is WNHNN and CDR2 SYGVQD (reference sequence). V gave up 0 bases and J gave up 4 bases, with 7 bases separating them. The length of the CDR3 is 14 residues. DNA of the CDR3: TGCGCCAGCAGTGAGTCGGGCAGGAATCAGCCCCAGCATTTT. Protein: CASSESGRNQPQHF.

This clonotype came up a few times. This could be a read error, since a much larger clone is one nucleotide away. V is TRBV20-1 and J is TRBJ2-1; no definite D call. The germline gives CDR1 DFQATT, CDR2 SNEGSKA (reference sequence). The CDR3 extends over 14 amino acids. Written as DNA, the CDR3 is TGCAGTGCCCGGACCCCCACCCGCGACAATGGGCAGTTCTTC. It specifies CSARTPTRDNGQFF.

This clonotype has a handful of counts. The CDR3 is CASSLELTGGDTQYF. The CDR3 nucleotides are TGCGCCAGCAGCTTGGAATTAACCGGAGGGGATACGCAGTATTTT. V is TRBV5-1 and J is TRBJ2-3; D is possibly TRBD2 (6 bases). Trimming took off 0 bases at V and 6 bases at J, with 14 bases between the two ends. Looked up from germline, CDR1 is SGHRS and CDR2 is YFSETQ. The CDR3 length is 15 residues. The entire variable domain, with the rest obtained from reference TRBV5-1 and TRBJ2-3, is as follows: KAGVTQTPRYLIKTRGQQVTLSCSPISGHRSVSWYQQTPGQGLQFLFEYFSETQRNKGNFPGRFSGRQFSNSRSEMNVSTLELGDSALYLCASSLELTGGDTQYFGPGTRLTVL.

The sample holds a few counts of this clonotype. The CDR3 DNA is TGTGCCAGCAGTGATTTGAGGGAAGAAAAACTGTTTTTT. This codes for CASSDLREEKLFF. The chain joins TRBV6-1 to TRBJ1-4; D call uncertain. CDR1 MNHNS and CDR2 SASEGT come from the germline V gene. V lost 3 bases and J 8 bases, leaving 10 bases between the germline ends. The CDR3 is 13 amino acids.

This clonotype was found many times. The V gene is TRBV20-1, the J gene TRBJ2-6; D is undetermined. The V and J ends lost 1 base and 0 bases respectively, with 13 bases between them. The CDR3 loop spans 17 amino acids. The germline gives CDR1 DFQATT, CDR2 SNEGSKA (reference sequence). CDR3 in DNA: TGCAGTGCTAGAGTCCTGGTGCAGCCCTCTGGGGCCAACGTCCTGACTTTC. This encodes CSARVLVQPSGANVLTF.

The chain carries TRBV3-1 and TRBJ1-2; a possible D gene is TRBD1 (5 bases). Germline CDR1 LGHDT, CDR2 YNNKEL (reference sequence). V lost 0 bases, J lost 8 bases, and 16 bases lay in between. The CDR3 contains 15 residues. CDR3 nucleotide sequence: TGTGCCAGCAGCCAAGATCAGACAGCCCGGAGGGGCTACACCTTC. It translates to CASSQDQTARRGYTF.

This clonotype was detected ten times or more. Written as DNA, the CDR3 is TGTGCCAGCAGTTACTTCAGGGGACTCTACGAGCAGTACTTC. It encodes CASSYFRGLYEQYF. The chain carries TRBV6-5 and TRBJ2-7, with D possibly being TRBD1 or TRBD2 (6 bases each). From germline, CDR1 is MNHEY and CDR2 SVGAGI. The CDR3 has 14 residues. V gave up 1 base and J gave up 3 bases, with 10 bases separating them.

This clonotype was recorded many times. The rearrangement uses TRBV9 and TRBJ2-7, with 8 bases aligning to TRBD1. Germline V gene data show CDR1 as SGDLS and CDR2 as YYNGEE. This CDR3 is 14 amino acids long. The V and J ends lost 0 bases and 3 bases, in that order; junction bases with no gene match: 2. The DNA of the CDR3 is TGTGCCAGCAGCGTAGGGACAGGGTTCTACGAGCAGTACTTC. This encodes CASSVGTGFYEQYF. Based on the CDR3 plus reference TRBV9 and TRBJ2-7, the full variable domain is DSGVTQTPKHLITATGQRVTLRCSPRSGDLSVYWYQQSLDQGLQFLIQYYNGEERAKGNILERFSAQQFPDLHSELNLSSLELGDSALYFCASSVGTGFYEQYFGPGTRLTVT.

This clonotype came up a few times. This sequence may be a read error, since a much larger clone differs from it by one base. This chain links TRBV7-2 with TRBJ2-7; 7 bases agree with TRBD2. Germline V lookup: CDR1 SGHTA, CDR2 FQGNSA. V lost 4 bases to trimming and J lost 6 bases; unmatched junction nucleotides: 0. This CDR3 spans 11 amino acids. The CDR3 is CASSWGGEQYF. In nucleotides, the CDR3 is TGTGCCAGCAGCTGGGGGGGCGAGCAGTACTTC.

In its sample, this clonotype was seen a few times. This chain uses TRBV5-6 with TRBJ1-6, with D unresolved. Germline V CDR1 and CDR2: SGHDT, YYEEEE. Trimming took 0 bases from V and 9 from J, leaving 7 bases between them. The CDR3 extends over 13 amino acids. The CDR3 DNA reads TGTGCCAGCAGCTTGGGCATAGGTTCACCCCTCCACTTT. This gives the protein CASSLGIGSPLHF.

In regard to this clonotype: A clone one base away is much larger, so this may be a read error. This sequence joins TRBV29-1 and TRBJ2-3; D unclear. Germline CDR1 is SQVTM and CDR2 is ANQGSEA. The CDR3 runs 12 residues. The V end lost 8 bases, the J end lost 5 bases, and 14 bases lay between the germline ends. This CDR3 reads CSSFIWGDTQYF. For the CDR3, the DNA is TGCAGCTCTTTTATCTGGGGAGATACGCAGTATTTT.

Note on this clonotype: With a much larger clone just one base away, this may be a read error. The chain has TRBV20-1 and TRBJ2-3; D might be TRBD1 (6 bases). The CDR3 sequence is 16 residues long. The germline V and J ends were trimmed by 3 bases and 1 base, with 17 bases remaining between them. Germline CDR1 and CDR2: DFQATT and SNEGSKA (reference sequence). The DNA of the CDR3 is TGCAGTGCTAGGGGGGAACAGGGCCAGGGCACAGATACGCAGTATTTT. Translation gives CSARGEQGQGTDTQYF.

On this clonotype: Relative to the germline gene, one junction end is altered; a read error may explain this. V and J are TRBV2 and TRBJ2-2; D might be TRBD2 (6 bases). The CDR3 extends over 12 amino acids. The germline V gene encodes CDR1 SNHLY and CDR2 FYNNEI. CDR3 nucleotide sequence: TGTGCCAGCAGAGACGAGACCGGGGGGCTGTTTTTT. Residues: CASRDETGGLFF. The full variable domain, rest sourced from reference TRBV2 and TRBJ2-2, is EPEVTQTPSHQVTQMGQEVILRCVPISNHLYFYWYRQILGQKVEFLVSFYNNEISEKSEIFDDQFSVERPDGSNFTLKIRSTKLEDSAMYFCASRDETGGLFFGEGSRLTVL.

This clonotype was counted between two and nine times. The genes are TRBV6-1 and TRBJ1-3, with D perhaps matching TRBD1 (6 bases). Trimming removed 7 bases from V and 0 bases from J, with 10 bases in between. Germline V gene sequence: CDR1 MNHNS, CDR2 SASEGT. The CDR3 has 14 amino acids. The CDR3 spells CASKDSLSGNTIYF. CDR3 nucleotides: TGTGCCAGCAAGGACAGCCTCTCTGGAAACACCATATATTTT.